These T cell receptor beta chains were read from a single sample in a study of cytomegalovirus exposure and HLA in healthy donors. Here immunoSEQ multiplex PCR was the method, and the copy in TCRdb shows in-frame clones only, minus some. The repertoire holds around 200,000 clones, with 70% to 85% as singletons. Sequenced: PBMCs. These receptors all stem from a girl aged 2-10 years in good health and CMV-seropositive. The CDR3 runs from the conserved cysteine through the conserved F or W. D genes are given only for firm matches. The listing skips clone size in some rows; elsewhere it reads once, few, many or a size class.

J,V,D,size,DNA,CDR3
TRBJ1-2,TRBV15,-,-,TGTGCCACCAGCAGAGATTCAGAGGGAGTGGACTACACCTTC,CATSRDSEGVDYTF
TRBJ2-7,TRBV7-9,TRBD1,-,TGTGCCAGCAGCGTCGGGACAGGCCTAAGCTCCTACGAGCAGTACTTC,CASSVGTGLSSYEQYF
TRBJ2-7,TRBV5-1,-,-,TGCGCCAGCAGCTTGGGGACTTTCTACGAGCAGTACTTC,CASSLGTFYEQYF
TRBJ1-2,TRBV19,TRBD1,-,TGTGCCACTAGACAGGGGGGGAACTATGGCTACACCTTC,CATRQGGNYGYTF
TRBJ2-1,TRBV7-8,-,-,TGTGCCAGCAGCTTTGCTCGGAGCCCTACGTTCTTC,CASSFARSPTFF
TRBJ2-3,TRBV5-1,TRBD1,-,TGCGCCAGCAGCCCTTTTCCCGGGACAGGGAATACGCAGTATTTT,CASSPFPGTGNTQYF
TRBJ1-3,TRBV5-4,TRBD1,-,TGTGCCAGCAGCCGGATCTCCGGGACAGGGACTGGAAACACCATATATTTT,CASSRISGTGTGNTIYF
TRBJ2-3,TRBV19,-,-,TGTGCCAGTACCCTGAGTGAAGCGTGGACAGATACGCAGTATTTT,CASTLSEAWTDTQYF
TRBJ2-3,TRBV9,TRBD2,-,TGTGCCAGCAGCGTAGGAAGCGGGAGCTCACTTACAGATACGCAGTATTTT,CASSVGSGSSLTDTQYF
TRBJ1-1,TRBV29-1,TRBD1,few,TGCAGCGTAAGCCCGACAGGGGATCGAGCTTTCTTT,CSVSPTGDRAFF
TRBJ2-1,TRBV5-1,-,-,TGCGCCAGCAGCCCAAGACCGTCAGGCTACAATGAGCAGTTCTTC,CASSPRPSGYNEQFF
TRBJ1-2,TRBV11-3,TRBD1,-,TGTGCCAGCAGCTTAGGAGATCGGACAGGGTCGAGTGGCTACACCTTC,CASSLGDRTGSSGYTF
TRBJ2-2,TRBV19,-,-,TGTGCCAGTAGTATTAAGCACACCGGGGAGCTGTTTTTT,CASSIKHTGELFF
TRBJ2-5,TRBV7-9,TRBD2,-,TGTGCCAGCAGCACAGCGGGAGGAGAGACCCAGTACTTC,CASSTAGGETQYF
TRBJ1-1,TRBV10-3,-,few,TGTGCCATCAGAACAGCAAACACTGAAGCTTTCTTT,CAIRTANTEAFF
TRBJ1-5,TRBV18,-,-,TGTGCCAGCTCACCAGGGGGGGCAGGACAGCCCCAGCATTTT,CASSPGGAGQPQHF
TRBJ2-5,TRBV4-2,TRBD2,-,TGTGCCAGCAGCCAAGTGACTAGCGGGACCCAAGAGACCCAGTACTTC,CASSQVTSGTQETQYF
TRBJ1-2,TRBV6-5,-,-,TGTGCCAGCAGTTCCACAGGGTGCGGCTACACCTTC,CASSSTGCGYTF
TRBJ2-3,TRBV18,TRBD2,-,TGTGCCAGCTCACCAATACTTGGCGGGGGAGACACAGATACGCAGTATTTT,CASSPILGGGDTDTQYF
TRBJ2-1,TRBV6-5,-,-,TGTGCCAGCAGTGCGACCGGGAGCTCCTACAATGAGCAGTTCTTC,CASSATGSSYNEQFF
TRBJ1-5,TRBV6-1,-,few,TGTGCCGCCGGAGGGGTAAATCAGCCCCAGCATTTT,CAAGGVNQPQHF
TRBJ2-5,TRBV5-1,TRBD1,-,TGCGCCAGCAGCTTACCTTTTCTAAGGGGGCCCGGGGAGACCCAGTACTTC,CASSLPFLRGPGETQYF
TRBJ2-3,TRBV28,-,-,TGTGCCAGCAGCAGGACTACCCGACAGGGAAACACAGATACGCAGTATTTT,CASSRTTRQGNTDTQYF
TRBJ2-3,TRBV7-3,-,once,TGTGCCAGCAGGGGTGGGGGGAGCACAGATACGCAGTATTTT,CASRGGGSTDTQYF
TRBJ1-1,TRBV12-1,-,-,TGTGCCAGCAGCCCCGCCGGTTTTGACAGGGAAGAGGTCACTGAAGCTTTCTTT,CASSPAGFDREEVTEAFF
TRBJ1-1,TRBV27,TRBD1,-,TGTGCCAGCAGTTTAGGGGGCAGGGGGCTTTCCTTGAACACTGAAGCTTTCTTT,CASSLGGRGLSLNTEAFF
TRBJ2-1,TRBV18,TRBD2,few,TGTGCCAGCTCACCACAGGCGGGAGGGCCCGACAATGAGCAGTTCTTC,CASSPQAGGPDNEQFF
TRBJ1-5,TRBV4-2,-,-,TGTGCCAGCAGCCAGGGCGAGTTAGTGGGGCCCCATCAGCCCCAGCATTTT,CASSQGELVGPHQPQHF
TRBJ2-5,TRBV15,-,-,TGTGCCACCAGCAGAGATCTGGAGACCCAGTACTTC,CATSRDLETQYF
TRBJ2-1,TRBV29-1,-,-,TGCAGCGTTACCCGCCCGGTTAGCTCCTACAATGAGCAGTTCTTC,CSVTRPVSSYNEQFF
TRBJ1-6,TRBV9,-,-,TGTGCCAGCAGCGTAGCGGCGGGCGAGTATAATTCACCCCTCCACTTT,CASSVAAGEYNSPLHF
TRBJ2-7,TRBV2,TRBD1,-,TGTGCCAGCAGTGAAGAAGGTTCCGGGACAGGGGCCTACGAGCAGTACTTC,CASSEEGSGTGAYEQYF
TRBJ1-2,TRBV6-1,TRBD1,-,TGTGCCAGCAGTGAAGTCGACAGGGCGTTTGGCTACACCTTC,CASSEVDRAFGYTF
TRBJ2-7,TRBV2,-,-,TGTGCCAGCAGTGGGGCGATACAGCAGTACGAGCAGTACTTC,CASSGAIQQYEQYF
TRBJ2-2,TRBV7-2,-,-,TGTGCCAGCAGCCTAATCCACAGCACCGGGGAGCTGTTTTTT,CASSLIHSTGELFF
TRBJ1-1,TRBV5-6,TRBD1,-,TGTGCCAGCAGCGATGAGGGACAGGGGGGGACTGAAGCTTTCTTT,CASSDEGQGGTEAFF
TRBJ1-1,TRBV5-8,-,few,TGTGCCAGCAGCACATCAATGGGAGGGATAATGAACACTGAAGCTTTCTTT,CASSTSMGGIMNTEAFF
TRBJ1-2,TRBV6-5,-,-,TGTGCCAGCAGCCCCGTCGTTATCGGTGGCTACACCTTC,CASSPVVIGGYTF
TRBJ2-1,TRBV5-1,-,-,TGCGCCAGCAGCTTGATCGGGAGAGGCTACAATGAGCAGTTCTTC,CASSLIGRGYNEQFF
TRBJ1-1,TRBV6-5,TRBD1,-,TGTGCCAGCAGTTACCTCAGGGGGCTAGTGAACACTGAAGCTTTCTTT,CASSYLRGLVNTEAFF
TRBJ2-3,TRBV9,-,-,TGTGCCAGCAGCGTAGGGGCGGGCGATACGCAGTATTTT,CASSVGAGDTQYF
TRBJ1-2,TRBV2,-,-,TGTGCCAGCAGTATCTCCAGGGGCGCGGAAGGCTACACCTTC,CASSISRGAEGYTF
TRBJ2-3,TRBV5-4,TRBD1,-,TGTGCCACACGACAGGGGGCAAGGACAGATACGCAGTATTTT,CATRQGARTDTQYF
TRBJ2-3,TRBV5-4,-,-,TGTGCCAGCAGCTTGGCCACGGCAGATACGCAGTATTTT,CASSLATADTQYF
TRBJ2-7,TRBV4-1,TRBD2,-,TGCGCCAGCAGCCCCCTTAGCGGGATTGCCTACGAGCAGTACTTC,CASSPLSGIAYEQYF
TRBJ1-2,TRBV4-2,-,-,TGTGCCAGCAGCCAAGATTTGCGGGGGCGCAAAGGTGGCTACACCTTC,CASSQDLRGRKGGYTF